The 21 T cell receptor beta chains reported below all come from one sample, sequenced in a study of radiation and T cells in renal cell carcinoma. Sequencing was performed with immunoSEQ multiplex PCR; in TCRdb, only in-frame clones are kept and a portion is missing. The top ten clones hold around 4.4% of a sample with approximately 150,000 clones, roughly nine tenths of them seen once. Time point given: baseline pretreatment blood. Treatment of the sample: 15 Gy SBRT to primary tumor, nephrectomy 4 weeks later. Sequences were derived from blood, sampled from a patient whose treatment included radiotherapy and nephrectomy. These receptor sequences come from a woman in her seventies with renal cell carcinoma.

CDR3 DNA: TGCGCCAGCAGCCAAGCGGGACAATATCAAGAGACCCAGTACTTC. Its translation: CASSQAGQYQETQYF. The chain uses TRBV4-1 and TRBJ2-5, with D possibly matching TRBD1 (6 bases). Germline V gene data show CDR1 as MGHRA and CDR2 as YSYEKL. The V and J ends lost 1 base and 2 bases respectively, with 11 bases between them. The CDR3 loop spans 15 amino acids.

This chain links TRBV19 with TRBJ2-3; a weak D match, TRBD1 (5 bases). Germline V CDR1 and CDR2: LNHDA, SQIVND (reference sequence). Trimming pared 11 bases from V and 1 base from J, leaving 19 bases between. The CDR3 sequence is 15 residues long. The CDR3 DNA is TGTGCCTCCGCCGAAACAGGATTTCGCACAGATACGCAGTATTTT. Its protein is CASAETGFRTDTQYF.

This sequence joins TRBV6-5 and TRBJ1-1; tentatively, D is TRBD1 (5 bases). V shed 4 bases and J shed 4 bases, with 10 bases lying between them. CDR1 and CDR2 (germline): MNHEY, SVGAGI. The CDR3 loop spans 13 amino acids. The CDR3 loop reads CASSLHRSTEAFF. The CDR3 nucleotides read TGTGCCAGCAGTTTACACAGGAGCACTGAAGCTTTCTTT.

The V and J genes are TRBV19 and TRBJ1-3; D remains unclear. V lost 7 bases and J lost 2, with 21 bases in between. Germline lookup yields CDR1 LNHDA and CDR2 SQIVND (reference sequence). This CDR3 contains 17 residues. The CDR3 loop is CASTLSEAARTGNTIYF. The CDR3 bases are TGTGCCAGTACCTTATCGGAGGCAGCCAGAACTGGAAACACCATATATTTT.

This chain connects TRBV5-1 to TRBJ2-1, with D tentatively TRBD1 or TRBD2 (6 bases each). Trimming took 1 base from V and 0 from J, leaving 8 bases between them. Germline V gene lookup returns CDR1 SGHRS and CDR2 YFSETQ. The CDR3 is 15 residues long. CDR3 sequence reads: CASSLPGASYNEQFF. The CDR3 DNA is TGCGCCAGCAGCTTGCCGGGGGCCTCCTACAATGAGCAGTTCTTC. The variable domain in full, completed from reference TRBV5-1 and TRBJ2-1, reads KAGVTQTPRYLIKTRGQQVTLSCSPISGHRSVSWYQQTPGQGLQFLFEYFSETQRNKGNFPGRFSGRQFSNSRSEMNVSTLELGDSALYLCASSLPGASYNEQFFGPGTRLTVL.

Concerning this clone: Other DNA sequences from this sample encode an identical CDR3 as well. The chain has TRBV19 and TRBJ2-3, with D possibly being TRBD2 (5 bases). The CDR3 runs 15 residues. CDR1 LNHDA and CDR2 SQIVND come from the germline V gene (reference sequence). The V and J ends lost 3 bases and 0 bases respectively, with 10 bases between them. CDR3 protein: CASSMGRGSTDTQYF. CDR3 bases: TGTGCCAGTAGTATGGGTCGGGGAAGCACAGATACGCAGTATTTT.

The chain carries TRBV4-2 and TRBJ1-2, with 8 bases fitting TRBD1. The J segment lost 7 bases and the V segment lost 0 bases, leaving 7 bases of the junction unmatched. CDR1 is LGHNA and CDR2 is YNFKEQ in the germline V gene. This CDR3 contains 15 residues. This CDR3 is CASSQDRQGAGGYTF. The CDR3 region has the DNA TGTGCCAGCAGCCAAGATCGGCAGGGGGCAGGTGGCTACACCTTC.

This chain links TRBV11-3 with TRBJ2-3; 7 nucleotides agree with TRBD1. CDR1 is SGHNT, CDR2 YENEEA, per germline. Trimming at V came to 9 bases and at J to 3 bases, leaving 3 bases not matched to a gene. The CDR3 totals 12 residues. The CDR3 loop is CASGTATDTQYF. CDR3 DNA sequence: TGTGCCAGTGGGACAGCGACAGATACGCAGTATTTT.

The chain employs TRBV13 and TRBJ2-5, with 10 bases aligning to TRBD1. This CDR3 comprises 15 residues. Trimming cost V 3 bases and J 5 bases; bases outside gene matches: 6. Germline V gene lookup returns CDR1 PRHDT and CDR2 FYEKMQ (reference sequence). The CDR3 coding sequence is TGTGCCAGCAGCTTTCGGACAGGGGGACGGGAGACCCAGTACTTC. Translation gives CASSFRTGGRETQYF.

This sequence joins TRBV27 and TRBJ2-3; tentative D call: TRBD1 (6 bases). The length of the CDR3 is 15 residues. CDR1 is MNHEY, CDR2 SMNVEV, per germline (reference sequence). V lost 6 bases and J 6 bases, leaving 19 bases between the germline ends. The CDR3 protein is CASSRPGQTKDTQYF. CDR3 nucleotides: TGTGCCAGCAGCCGGCCCGGACAGACCAAGGATACGCAGTATTTT.

This chain connects TRBV5-6 to TRBJ1-4, with TRBD1 matching over 7 bases. The CDR3 extends over 16 amino acids. Germline assignment: CDR1 SGHDT and CDR2 YYEEEE. V lost 3 bases and J lost 8; bases outside the gene matches: 13. The CDR3 DNA sequence: TGTGCCAGCAGCTGGAGGTTCGAGGGGGCAGGAGAAAAACTGTTTTTT. It specifies CASSWRFEGAGEKLFF.

V gene TRBV6-6 combines with J gene TRBJ2-7; D is uncertain. Germline V CDR1 and CDR2: MNHNY, SVGAGI (reference sequence). This CDR3 is built from 12 residues. The V end lost 6 bases, the J end lost 2 bases, and 8 bases lay between the germline ends. The DNA for the CDR3 is TGTGCCAGCAGCGGATCAACCTACGAGCAGTACTTC. Its translation is CASSGSTYEQYF.

The sample holds one count of this clone. The chain uses TRBV28 and TRBJ2-7; D may correspond to TRBD1 or TRBD2 (6 bases each). Between the trimmed V and J ends, which lost 3 bases and 0 bases, there was a span of 24 bases. Looked up from germline, CDR1 is MDHEN and CDR2 is SYDVKM. The CDR3 contains 19 residues. The CDR3 protein is CASSLNPGQSLAYSYEQYF. Here the CDR3 DNA reads TGTGCCAGCAGTTTGAACCCTGGACAGTCACTAGCCTACTCCTACGAGCAGTACTTC.

The CDR3 DNA reads as TGCGCCAGCAGCTTGGGGCCCTCTGGCAGGACCGGGGTACTCGAGCAGTACTTC. The encoded protein is CASSLGPSGRTGVLEQYF. The chain couples TRBV5-1 to TRBJ2-7; TRBD2 might be the D (5 bases). The V gene lost 0 bases and the J gene lost 6 bases, with 25 bases spanning the gap. CDR3 length equals 18 residues. In germline, CDR1 is SGHRS, CDR2 YFSETQ. The full variable domain, in which reference TRBV5-1 and TRBJ2-7 provide the parts outside the CDR3, is KAGVTQTPRYLIKTRGQQVTLSCSPISGHRSVSWYQQTPGQGLQFLFEYFSETQRNKGNFPGRFSGRQFSNSRSEMNVSTLELGDSALYLCASSLGPSGRTGVLEQYFGPGTRLTVT.

The chain combines TRBV28 with TRBJ2-7; TRBD1 matches at 7 bases. Trimming cost V 7 bases and J 2 bases; bases outside gene matches: 8. This CDR3 has 14 amino acids. Germline loops: CDR1 MDHEN, CDR2 SYDVKM. CDR3 residues: CASTDREPPYEQYF. The CDR3 DNA reads as TGTGCCAGCACCGACAGGGAACCCCCCTACGAGCAGTACTTC.

The chain combines TRBV5-5 with TRBJ2-1; D call uncertain. The V and J ends lost 1 base and 5 bases respectively, with 4 bases between them. CDR3 length: 12 residues. Germline assignment: CDR1 SGHKS and CDR2 YYEKEE (reference sequence). The DNA of the CDR3 is TGTGCCAGCAGCTTGTTAGACAATGAGCAGTTCTTC. Encoded protein: CASSLLDNEQFF.

The V call is TRBV5-1, the J call TRBJ1-3; perhaps TRBD1 as D (5 bases). The V end was cut by 0 bases, the J end by 0 bases, with 10 bases between. The germline V gene has CDR1 SGHRS and CDR2 YFSETQ. CDR3 length: 16 residues. Here the CDR3 DNA reads TGCGCCAGCAGCTTGGAGGGGCCGAGCTCTGGAAACACCATATATTTT. Its translation is CASSLEGPSSGNTIYF. Drawing the rest from reference TRBV5-1 and TRBJ1-3, the complete variable domain is KAGVTQTPRYLIKTRGQQVTLSCSPISGHRSVSWYQQTPGQGLQFLFEYFSETQRNKGNFPGRFSGRQFSNSRSEMNVSTLELGDSALYLCASSLEGPSSGNTIYFGEGSWLTVV.

The chain carries TRBV5-1 and TRBJ2-7, with a tentative D call TRBD2 (5 bases). The CDR3 spans 12 residues. V lost 4 bases and J lost 4, with 9 bases in between. The germline V gene encodes CDR1 SGHRS and CDR2 YFSETQ. The CDR3 nucleotides read TGCGCCAGCAGCCCCGGGGTGTACGAGCAGTACTTC. This encodes CASSPGVYEQYF.

The chain links TRBV6-5 to TRBJ1-4; D possibly corresponds to TRBD1 (5 bases). The CDR3 spans 12 residues. V was clipped by 4 bases and J by 8 bases, with 8 bases between them. Germline CDR1 is MNHEY and CDR2 is SVGAGI. The DNA for the CDR3 is TGTGCCAGCAGTTCGGGGGGGGAAAAACTGTTTTTT. This encodes CASSSGGEKLFF.

The chain has TRBV28 and TRBJ2-7, with D possibly TRBD2 on 6 matching bases. Germline values: CDR1 MDHEN, CDR2 SYDVKM. The CDR3 spans 20 residues. The germline V and J ends were trimmed by 1 base and 5 bases, with 30 bases remaining between them. As DNA, the CDR3 is TGTGCCAGCAGTTTATTGATTTCCACCGGTCGGGGGACCAGACGCGACGAGCAGTACTTC. As protein: CASSLLISTGRGTRRDEQYF.

The chain uses TRBV6-1 and TRBJ1-1; 7 nucleotides match TRBD1. Germline V gene lookup returns CDR1 MNHNS and CDR2 SASEGT. The CDR3 has 14 amino acids. V dropped 4 bases and J dropped 1; count of bases not matched to a gene: 3. The CDR3 sequence: CASSGGTANTEAFF. Written as DNA, the CDR3 is TGTGCCAGCAGTGGCGGGACAGCGAACACTGAAGCTTTCTTT.